This T cell receptor (beta chain) was identified in a study of T cell repertoires in cytomegalovirus infection. Overall study: Recently identified HLA-C-restricted and well-studied HLA-B-restricted CMV epitopes were used. Both a matching HLA type and CMV infection were indicated by public TCR beta signatures. Findings and limits, study-wide: HLA-C-restricted CMV-specific TCR beta clonotypes prevailed in the ex vivo response.

On this clonotype itself: Its specificity is not known.

TCRdb ran MiXCR on the reads and lists one entry per CDR3 protein. This sample has around 710,000 distinct CDR3 sequences, with around 29% found just once. Germline-derived CDR1 and CDR2 are DFQATT and SNEGSKA (reference sequence). V lost 7 bases, J lost 3 bases, and 15 bases lay in between. The CDR3 sequence is 13 residues long. The TCR was taken from a human donor in good health (CMV status not recorded). Some clones in this sample may be carry-over from other donors' samples. J is TRBJ1-2 and V is TRBV20-1; tentative D call: TRBD1 (6 bases). The specimen comprised cultured CD8+ T cells from PBMCs, sampled from culture after CMV antigen stimulation. The CDR3 coding sequence is TGCAGTGTTGCAGGGGAGGCGGACTATGGCTACACCTTC. Translated, it gives CSVAGEADYGYTF.